The clone carrying this T cell receptor (beta chain) was found a few times. Its antigen is not identified. This table comes from immunoSEQ multiplex PCR, and its TCRdb copy is limited to in-frame clones, with some not included. Of some 100,000 clones listed, approximately 70% are singletons. V shed 4 bases and J shed 6 bases, with 12 bases lying between them. In germline, CDR1 is LNHDA, CDR2 SQIVND (reference sequence). This CDR3 is built from 13 residues. These data belong to a study of CD8 T cell repertoires and HIV-1 epitope variants. For the study at large: Controls were a CMV, EBV and flu peptide pool, Ebola AY9 negative control, and no-peptide well. Study findings and constraints: Of nine antigen-specific beta clonotypes, 5 or 6 appeared to cross-react with escape variants.

The chain links TRBV19 to TRBJ2-5; D remains ambiguous. This receptor was taken from a male donor with HIV. The sample consisted of uncultured baseline CD8+ T cells from peripheral blood mononuclear cells (PBMCs). The CDR3 DNA sequence: TGTGCCAGTAGTAGCACTCCAGCCAAGACCCAGTACTTC. This translates into CASSSTPAKTQYF.